This is a list of T cell receptor beta chains from one sample in a study of low-dose radiotherapy and immunotherapy resistance in tumors. A single record per CDR3 protein comes from TCRdb applying MiXCR to the reads. The table includes tens of thousands of distinct CDR3 sequences, about 18% detected once. The sample in question was PBMCs, obtained before treatment. The receptors originated from a male donor with prostate cancer. CDR3s include the opening cysteine and the closing phenylalanine or tryptophan. D genes are given only for firm matches. Rows may omit the clone size; those that give it use once, few, many or a size class.

d_call,v_call,clone_size,j_call,cdr3_aa,cdr3_nt
-,TRBV25-1,many,TRBJ2-1,CASTFSGEQFF,TGTGCCAGCACGTTTTCCGGAGAGCAGTTCTTC
-,TRBV7-2,many,TRBJ1-6,CASSSTGGQTNSPLHF,TGTGCCAGCAGCTCCACAGGCGGACAAACTAATTCACCCCTCCACTTT
TRBD1,TRBV6-2/TRBV6-3,few,TRBJ1-5,CASSLNRGTGVQPQHF,TGTGCCAGCAGTCTGAATAGGGGGACAGGGGTTCAGCCCCAGCATTTT
-,TRBV6-2/TRBV6-3,-,TRBJ2-7,CASGGIFYEQYF,TGTGCCAGCGGGGGGATCTTCTACGAGCAGTACTTC
-,TRBV18,many,TRBJ2-1,CASSPEGGGDEQFF,TGTGCCAGCTCCCCCGAAGGGGGGGGCGATGAGCAGTTCTTC
TRBD2,TRBV10-3,-,TRBJ2-3,CAISEGLAGNTDTQYF,TGTGCCATCAGTGAGGGTCTAGCGGGTAACACAGATACGCAGTATTTT
-,TRBV5-8,-,TRBJ1-1,CASSSKDSYTEAFF,TGTGCCAGCAGCTCTAAGGACAGTTACACTGAAGCTTTCTTT
-,TRBV30,many,TRBJ1-5,CAFSPGPNQPQHF,TGTGCCTTTAGTCCCGGGCCCAATCAGCCCCAGCATTTT
TRBD2,TRBV29-1,many,TRBJ2-3,CSVEASGGFTDTQYF,TGCAGCGTTGAAGCTAGCGGGGGGTTCACAGATACGCAGTATTTT
-,TRBV11-3,many,TRBJ2-7,CASSLAQRTDSSYEQYF,TGTGCCAGCAGCTTAGCCCAACGGACGGATAGCTCCTACGAGCAGTACTTC
-,TRBV11-2,many,TRBJ2-7,CASSLLPVEQYF,TGTGCCAGCAGCCTCTTGCCGGTCGAGCAGTACTTC